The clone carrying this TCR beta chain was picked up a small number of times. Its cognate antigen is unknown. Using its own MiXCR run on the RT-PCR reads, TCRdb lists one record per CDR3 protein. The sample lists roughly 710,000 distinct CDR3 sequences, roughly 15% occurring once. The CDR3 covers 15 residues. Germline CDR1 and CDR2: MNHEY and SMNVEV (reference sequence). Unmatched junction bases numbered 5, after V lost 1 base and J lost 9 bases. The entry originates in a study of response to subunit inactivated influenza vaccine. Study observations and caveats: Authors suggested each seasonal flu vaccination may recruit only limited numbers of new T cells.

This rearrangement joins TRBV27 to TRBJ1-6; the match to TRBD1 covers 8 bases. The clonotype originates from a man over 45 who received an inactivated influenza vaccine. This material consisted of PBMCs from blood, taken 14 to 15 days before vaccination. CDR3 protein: CASSLYGQGSSPLHF. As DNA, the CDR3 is TGTGCCAGCAGTTTATACGGACAGGGCAGTTCACCCCTCCACTTT.